The 16 T cell receptor beta chains presented below share a single source sample, sequenced in a study of blood T cell repertoires in COVID-19. Here immunoSEQ multiplex PCR was the method, and the copy in TCRdb shows in-frame clones only, minus some. Among 170,000 or so clones, about 86% were seen once, and the ten largest hold 5.5% to 7%. Sequences were obtained from peripheral blood. These receptors originate from a man aged 45-65 years with active or convalescent COVID-19.

V and J are TRBV25-1 and TRBJ1-2; 9 nucleotides match TRBD1. Germline V gene sequence: CDR1 MGHDK, CDR2 SYGVNS. The V and J ends lost 2 bases and 4 bases, in that order; junction bases with no gene match: 5. CDR3 size: 15 residues. This CDR3 is CASSEGTGPGYGYTF. CDR3 DNA sequence: TGTGCCAGCAGTGAAGGGACAGGGCCTGGCTATGGCTACACCTTC.

This clone came up once. V and J are TRBV11-3 and TRBJ2-2, with 8 bases aligning to TRBD2. This CDR3 is 16 amino acids long. V lost 1 base to trimming and J lost 5 bases; unmatched junction nucleotides: 6. Germline lookup yields CDR1 SGHNT and CDR2 YENEEA. For the CDR3, the DNA is TGTGCCAGCAGCTTAGTGGCGGGGGGCACAACCGGGGAGCTGTTTTTT. It codes for CASSLVAGGTTGELFF.

Only a few counts were recorded for this clone. V usage is TRBV24-1 and J usage is TRBJ2-3; the D is unclear. The CDR3 length is 15 residues. V was shortened by 4 bases and J by 0 bases, with 10 bases between the two germline ends. Germline V lookup: CDR1 KGHDR, CDR2 SFDVKD. CDR3 region: CATSDRLYSTDTQYF. Written as DNA, the CDR3 is TGTGCCACCAGTGACAGACTTTATAGCACAGATACGCAGTATTTT.

This clone has just a few counts. The genes are TRBV9 and TRBJ2-1; TRBD1 matches at 10 bases. The CDR3 totals 16 residues. Germline values: CDR1 SGDLS, CDR2 YYNGEE. Losses at the gene ends were 3 bases for V and 8 bases for J; bases not matched to a gene: 11. CDR3 in amino acids: CASSAHPGQGRDEQFF. In DNA form, the CDR3 reads TGTGCCAGCAGCGCCCATCCGGGACAGGGGAGAGATGAGCAGTTCTTC.

V and J are TRBV19 and TRBJ1-5; D possibly corresponds to TRBD1 (6 bases). Germline-derived CDR1 and CDR2 are LNHDA and SQIVND (reference sequence). The CDR3 spans 14 residues. Trimming removed 8 bases at V and 3 bases at J, with 14 bases between. DNA for the CDR3: TGTGCCAGTGACCTGAGGACAGTCAATCAGCCCCAGCATTTT. Its protein is CASDLRTVNQPQHF.

The chain recombines TRBV24-1 with TRBJ2-1, with D maybe TRBD1 (6 bases). Trimming shortened V by 11 bases and J by 8 bases, and 15 bases separated the two germline ends. The V gene's germline CDR1 is KGHDR and CDR2 SFDVKD. The CDR3 is 12 residues long. CDR3 sequence: CANKTGGYEQFF. CDR3 DNA sequence: TGTGCCAACAAGACAGGAGGCTATGAGCAGTTCTTC.

This clone was found once. This chain uses TRBV28 with TRBJ1-2; TRBD1 is a possible D gene (6 bases). This CDR3 contains 12 residues. Germline loops: CDR1 MDHEN, CDR2 SYDVKM. V was cut by 5 bases and J by 8 bases, with 12 bases left in between. The DNA for the CDR3 is TGTGCCAGCAGTACCCAGACAGGCGGCTACACCTTC. This sequence encodes CASSTQTGGYTF.

The chain recombines TRBV7-9 with TRBJ2-3; 15 bases line up with TRBD2. CDR3 length equals 17 residues. From germline, CDR1 is SEHNR and CDR2 FQNEAQ (reference sequence). The J segment lost 3 bases and the V segment lost 5 bases, leaving 6 bases of the junction unmatched. The CDR3 protein is CASSPGTSGGLTDTQYF. The CDR3, as DNA: TGTGCCAGCAGCCCCGGGACTAGCGGGGGGTTGACAGATACGCAGTATTTT.

CDR3: CASSQRTGTNTGELFF. In DNA form, the CDR3 reads TGTGCCAGCTCACAAAGGACAGGGACGAACACCGGGGAGCTGTTTTTT. This rearrangement joins TRBV18 to TRBJ2-2; TRBD1 aligns across 8 bases. J was trimmed by 0 bases and V by 4 bases; bases with no gene match: 4. CDR1 and CDR2 from the germline V gene are KGHSH and LQKENI. The CDR3 extends over 16 amino acids. Using reference TRBV18 and TRBJ2-2 for the parts outside the CDR3, the full variable domain is NAGVMQNPRHLVRRRGQEARLRCSPMKGHSHVYWYRQLPEEGLKFMVYLQKENIIDESGMPKERFSAEFPKEGPSILRIQQVVRGDSAAYFCASSQRTGTNTGELFFGEGSRLTVL.

CDR3 in amino acids: CATSRTSSRGAGNTIYF. CDR3 nucleotide sequence: TGTGCCACCAGCAGAACTTCCTCTAGGGGCGCGGGAAACACCATATATTTT. V usage is TRBV15 and J usage is TRBJ1-3; a weak D match, TRBD1 (5 bases). Germline values: CDR1 LNHNV, CDR2 YYDKDF (reference sequence). V lost 2 bases and J lost 4, with 18 bases in between. This CDR3 contains 17 residues.

This CDR3 reads CASSLVNTEAFF. CDR3 DNA sequence: TGTGCCAGCAGTTTAGTAAACACTGAAGCTTTCTTT. The rearrangement uses TRBV28 and TRBJ1-1; D gene ambiguous. Trimming took 2 bases from V and 2 from J, leaving 3 bases between them. The CDR3 covers 12 residues. Germline V gene lookup returns CDR1 MDHEN and CDR2 SYDVKM.

The chain couples TRBV9 to TRBJ2-3; TRBD2 agrees at 11 bases. Germline assignment: CDR1 SGDLS and CDR2 YYNGEE. The CDR3 extends over 13 amino acids. V lost 6 bases, J lost 6 bases, and 3 bases stayed unmatched. CDR3 in DNA: TGTGCCAGCACACTAGCGGGGGTTGATACGCAGTATTTT. Translation gives CASTLAGVDTQYF. The full variable domain, rest sourced from reference TRBV9 and TRBJ2-3, is DSGVTQTPKHLITATGQRVTLRCSPRSGDLSVYWYQQSLDQGLQFLIQYYNGEERAKGNILERFSAQQFPDLHSELNLSSLELGDSALYFCASTLAGVDTQYFGPGTRLTVL.

V is TRBV27 and J is TRBJ1-5; no definite D call. The CDR3 totals 12 residues. Trimming took off 3 bases at V and 3 bases at J, with 3 bases between the two ends. Germline assignment: CDR1 MNHEY and CDR2 SMNVEV (reference sequence). The CDR3 DNA follows: TGTGCCAGCAGTTTCCTCAATCAGCCCCAGCATTTT. Translation gives CASSFLNQPQHF.

The J gene is TRBJ2-1, the V gene TRBV7-2; the match to TRBD2 covers 8 bases. Germline loops: CDR1 SGHTA, CDR2 FQGNSA. The CDR3 runs to 15 residues. Losses at the gene ends were 1 base for V and 7 bases for J; bases not matched to a gene: 6. The CDR3 loop reads CASSLEGTGGNEQFF. The CDR3 nucleotides read TGTGCCAGCAGCTTAGAAGGGACGGGGGGGAATGAGCAGTTCTTC.

The chain is built from TRBV7-9 and TRBJ1-5, with 9 bases aligning to TRBD1. Germline trimming cut 5 bases from V and 4 bases from J; bases unmatched to any gene: 9. This CDR3 has 16 amino acids. Germline V lookup: CDR1 SEHNR, CDR2 FQNEAQ (reference sequence). The CDR3, as DNA: TGTGCCAGCAGCCAAACCGGGACAGGGTTTAATCAGCCCCAGCATTTT. Translation gives CASSQTGTGFNQPQHF.

V usage is TRBV5-1 and J usage is TRBJ1-2, with D tentatively TRBD1 (6 bases). The CDR3 loop spans 14 amino acids. Per germline, CDR1 SGHRS and CDR2 YFSETQ. V lost 0 bases and J 5 bases, leaving 11 bases between the germline ends. The DNA of the CDR3 is TGCGCCAGCAGCTTGGCGCAGGGGTTATATGGCTACACCTTC. It codes for CASSLAQGLYGYTF.